A selection of T cell receptor beta chains follows, all from one sample in a study of Ad26.COV2.S vaccination and SARS-CoV-2 variants. Libraries were prepared by immunoSEQ multiplex PCR; TCRdb keeps only in-frame clonotypes and omits some of them. The data show roughly 400,000 clones, with about 90% seen just once and about 4.4% held by the top ten. The sample was peripheral blood, taken in a trial of Ad26.COV2.S vaccine versus placebo. These receptors originate from a person between 18 and 65 years old who received the Ad26.COV2.S COVID-19 vaccine or a placebo. The CDR3 runs from the conserved cysteine through the conserved F or W. The D gene is left open where the match is weak. Not every row has a clone size; where given, it reads once, few, many or a size class.

clone_size	d_call	v_call	j_call	cdr3_aa	cdr3_nt
NA	NA	TRBV25-1	TRBJ2-7	CASSELGVGYEQYF	TGTGCCAGCAGTGAATTAGGGGTTGGCTACGAGCAGTACTTC
NA	TRBD1	TRBV28	TRBJ2-3	CATQKGQGAMGSTDTQYF	TGTGCCACCCAGAAGGGACAGGGGGCAATGGGTTCCACAGATACGCAGTATTTT
NA	NA	TRBV27	TRBJ1-2	CASSLSGDTPNYGYTF	TGTGCCAGCAGTTTATCAGGGGACACACCTAACTATGGCTACACCTTC
NA	TRBD2	TRBV27	TRBJ2-1	CASSLGPPSGIGDNEQFF	TGTGCCAGCAGTTTAGGCCCCCCTAGCGGGATTGGGGACAATGAGCAGTTCTTC
NA	NA	TRBV2	TRBJ2-7	CASSERVYSYEQYF	TGTGCCAGCAGTGAACGGGTCTACTCCTACGAGCAGTACTTC
NA	NA	TRBV28	TRBJ2-7	CASGRGQGRNEQYF	TGTGCCAGCGGTCGCGGCCAGGGTAGGAACGAGCAGTACTTC
NA	TRBD2	TRBV9	TRBJ2-5	CASSGRTSGKETQYF	TGTGCCAGCAGCGGGAGGACTAGCGGTAAAGAGACCCAGTACTTC
NA	TRBD2	TRBV28	TRBJ2-3	CASSRLAGSTDTQYF	TGTGCCAGCAGTCGACTAGCGGGTTCCACAGATACGCAGTATTTT
NA	NA	TRBV5-6	TRBJ2-7	CASSPRGFRSPYEQYF	TGTGCCAGCAGCCCGCGGGGCTTCCGTTCCCCCTACGAGCAGTACTTC
NA	NA	TRBV2	TRBJ2-4	CASSWPGRTLAKNIQYF	TGTGCCAGCAGCTGGCCGGGACGGACACTAGCCAAAAACATTCAGTACTTC
NA	TRBD1	TRBV5-1	TRBJ2-1	CASSLHRGIPYNEQFF	TGCGCCAGCAGCTTACACAGGGGTATACCCTACAATGAGCAGTTCTTC
once	NA	TRBV29-1	TRBJ1-1	CSVVTGSGNKAFF	TGCAGCGTTGTTACGGGGTCAGGAAACAAAGCTTTCTTT
NA	NA	TRBV5-3	TRBJ2-1	CARSRSGPVEVDNEQFF	TGTGCCAGAAGCCGTAGCGGACCCGTCGAAGTTGACAATGAGCAGTTCTTC
once	NA	TRBV27	TRBJ2-5	CASSLLGPDETQYF	TGTGCCAGCAGTTTATTGGGTCCCGATGAGACCCAGTACTTC
NA	NA	TRBV7-9	TRBJ1-1	CASSPVPMNTEAFF	TGTGCCAGCAGCCCCGTCCCAATGAACACTGAAGCTTTCTTT
once	TRBD2	TRBV10-3	TRBJ2-3	CAISDTSEYNTDTQYF	TGTGCCATCAGTGACACTAGCGAATATAACACAGATACGCAGTATTTT
NA	TRBD2	TRBV6-1	TRBJ2-7	CASSGAIAGETPREQYF	TGTGCCAGCAGTGGTGCAATAGCGGGAGAGACCCCGAGGGAGCAGTACTTC
NA	NA	TRBV7-9	TRBJ2-2	CASSLRDGGTGELFF	TGTGCCAGCAGCTTAAGGGACGGAGGTACCGGGGAGCTGTTTTTT
NA	TRBD1	TRBV19	TRBJ1-2	CASSQTGGDVYGYTF	TGTGCCAGTAGCCAGACAGGGGGCGACGTCTATGGCTACACCTTC
NA	NA	TRBV4-2	TRBJ1-3	CASSQDPEGNTIYF	TGTGCCAGCAGCCAAGATCCAGAAGGAAACACCATATATTTT
NA	NA	TRBV19	TRBJ1-5	CASSILGRPYSNQPQHF	TGTGCCAGTAGTATTCTGGGCAGGCCTTATAGCAATCAGCCCCAGCATTTT
NA	TRBD2	TRBV18	TRBJ2-5	CASSPQRDRETQYF	TGTGCCAGCTCACCGCAGCGGGACCGGGAGACCCAGTACTTC
NA	NA	TRBV7-9	TRBJ2-1	CASSTEGHHNEQFF	TGTGCCAGCAGCACGGAGGGACACCACAATGAGCAGTTCTTC
NA	TRBD1	TRBV5-1	TRBJ1-1	CASSKGTGMNTEAFF	TGCGCCAGCAGCAAAGGGACAGGGATGAACACTGAAGCTTTCTTT
NA	NA	TRBV28	TRBJ2-5	CASVFSQGRGETQYF	TGTGCCAGCGTATTTAGTCAGGGGAGGGGAGAGACCCAGTACTTC
once	TRBD2	TRBV3-1/TRBV3-2	TRBJ2-1	CASSHGGRARYNEQFF	TGTGCCAGCAGCCATGGGGGGAGGGCTCGCTACAATGAGCAGTTCTTC
NA	TRBD2	TRBV5-6	TRBJ2-7	CASSSPGLAGPGDEQYF	TGTGCCAGCAGCTCACCGGGACTAGCGGGACCGGGCGACGAGCAGTACTTC
NA	NA	TRBV6-5	TRBJ2-7	CASSYSARGIGYEQYF	TGTGCCAGCAGTTACTCAGCGCGGGGTATAGGCTACGAGCAGTACTTC
NA	TRBD2	TRBV5-1	TRBJ2-3	CASAGIAGSTDTQYF	TGCGCCAGCGCCGGGATAGCGGGGAGCACAGATACGCAGTATTTT
NA	TRBD2	TRBV6-4	TRBJ2-3	CASSELAGSTDTQYF	TGTGCCAGCAGTGAACTAGCGGGGAGCACAGATACGCAGTATTTT
NA	NA	TRBV7-3	TRBJ2-3	CASSFRGNPTDTQYF	TGTGCCAGCAGCTTCCGGGGGAACCCCACAGATACGCAGTATTTT